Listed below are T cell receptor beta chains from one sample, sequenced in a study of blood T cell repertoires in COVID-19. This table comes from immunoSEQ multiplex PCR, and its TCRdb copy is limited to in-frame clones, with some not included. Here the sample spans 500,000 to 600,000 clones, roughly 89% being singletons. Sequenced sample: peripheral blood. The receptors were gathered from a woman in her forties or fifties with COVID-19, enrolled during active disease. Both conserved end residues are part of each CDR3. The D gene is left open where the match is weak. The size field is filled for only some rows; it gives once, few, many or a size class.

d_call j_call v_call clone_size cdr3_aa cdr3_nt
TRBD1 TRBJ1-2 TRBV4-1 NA CASSHPGQGAFNYGYTF TGCGCCAGCAGCCATCCGGGACAGGGGGCTTTTAACTATGGCTACACCTTC
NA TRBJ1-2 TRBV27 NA CASSFDRNYGYTF TGTGCCAGCAGTTTCGACAGGAACTATGGCTACACCTTC
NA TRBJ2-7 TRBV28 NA CASSSSSYEQYF TGTGCCAGCAGCTCCAGCTCCTACGAGCAGTACTTC
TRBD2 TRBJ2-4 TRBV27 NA CASSPLAGAALAKNIQYF TGTGCCAGCAGTCCCCTAGCGGGGGCTGCCCTAGCCAAAAACATTCAGTACTTC
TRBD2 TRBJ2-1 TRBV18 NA CASSPASGGQYNEQFF TGTGCCAGCTCACCAGCAAGCGGGGGACAATACAATGAGCAGTTCTTC
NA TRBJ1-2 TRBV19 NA CASSILEGLSYGYTF TGTGCCAGTAGTATACTGGAGGGGCTGTCTTATGGCTACACCTTC
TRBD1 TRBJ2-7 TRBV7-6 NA CASSHTGTGLYEQYF TGTGCCAGCAGCCATACCGGGACAGGACTTTACGAGCAGTACTTC
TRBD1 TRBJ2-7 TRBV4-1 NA CASSTFAGTASYEQYF TGCGCCAGCAGCACCTTCGCCGGGACAGCATCCTACGAGCAGTACTTC
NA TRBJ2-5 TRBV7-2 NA CASSLRRGETQYF TGTGCCAGCAGCCTGCGGCGCGGCGAGACCCAGTACTTC
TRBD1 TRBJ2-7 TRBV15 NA CATSRDPPQGREQYF TGTGCCACCAGCAGAGACCCACCACAGGGGCGGGAGCAGTACTTC
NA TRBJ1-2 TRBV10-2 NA CASSEYRVSYTF TGCGCCAGCAGTGAGTACAGGGTGAGCTACACCTTC
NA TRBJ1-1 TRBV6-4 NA CASRRGGAEAFF TGTGCCAGCAGGAGGGGGGGAGCTGAAGCTTTCTTT
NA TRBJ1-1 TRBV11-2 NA CASSPQGITEAFF TGTGCCAGCAGCCCTCAGGGTATCACTGAAGCTTTCTTT
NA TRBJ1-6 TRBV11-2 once CASSLGWGRPLASPHF TGTGCCAGCAGCTTAGGTTGGGGCAGGCCTTTGGCCTCCCCCCACTTT
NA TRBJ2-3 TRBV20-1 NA CSARGRDTQYF TGCAGTGCTAGAGGTCGGGATACGCAGTATTTT
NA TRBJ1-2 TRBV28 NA CASSPPPQGYGYTF TGTGCCAGCAGCCCCCCACCCCAGGGCTATGGCTACACCTTC
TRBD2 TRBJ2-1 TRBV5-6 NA CASSYRLAGRNEQFF TGTGCCAGCAGCTACAGACTAGCGGGGCGGAATGAGCAGTTCTTC
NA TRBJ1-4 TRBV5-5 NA CASSLVRGRNEKLFF TGTGCCAGCAGCTTGGTCCGGGGGAGGAATGAAAAACTGTTTTTT
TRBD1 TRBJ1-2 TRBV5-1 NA CASSLMNSGTGGDGYTF TGCGCCAGCAGCTTAATGAACTCCGGGACAGGGGGCGATGGCTACACCTTC
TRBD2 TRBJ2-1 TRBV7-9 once CASSLAASGVYNEQFF TGTGCCAGCAGCTTAGCGGCTAGCGGTGTCTACAATGAGCAGTTCTTC
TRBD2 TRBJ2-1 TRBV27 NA CASTRWGGVSYNEQFF TGTGCCAGCACCCGTTGGGGGGGGGTCTCCTACAATGAGCAGTTCTTC
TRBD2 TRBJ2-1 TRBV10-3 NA CAISPLAGGYNEQFF TGTGCCATCAGCCCTCTAGCGGGGGGTTACAATGAGCAGTTCTTC
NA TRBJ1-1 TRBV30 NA CAWSRRGGSSLSAFF TGTGCCTGGAGTCGACGGGGGGGATCGTCGCTGAGCGCTTTCTTT
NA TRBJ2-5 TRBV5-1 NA CASSSAGNTQETQYF TGCGCCAGCAGCTCCGCCGGGAACACTCAAGAGACCCAGTACTTC
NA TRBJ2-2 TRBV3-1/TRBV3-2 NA CASSQERITGGPGELFF TGTGCCAGCAGCCAAGAAAGAATTACGGGGGGCCCCGGGGAGCTGTTTTTT
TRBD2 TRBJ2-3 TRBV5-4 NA CASSKSGGATLMQYF TGTGCCAGCAGCAAAAGCGGGGGGGCGACCCTTATGCAGTATTTT
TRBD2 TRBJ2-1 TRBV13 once CASSSRLAGVGEQFF TGTGCCAGCAGCTCCCGACTAGCGGGGGTAGGGGAGCAGTTCTTC
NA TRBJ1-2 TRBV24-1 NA CATSERSINYGYTF TGTGCCACCAGTGAGAGGTCTATTAACTATGGCTACACCTTC
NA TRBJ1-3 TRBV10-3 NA CAISANLAVGSGNTIYF TGTGCCATCTCGGCAAATCTCGCGGTAGGCTCTGGAAACACCATATATTTT
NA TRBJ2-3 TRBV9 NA CASSPTGEMDTQYF TGTGCCAGCAGCCCAACGGGGGAGATGGATACGCAGTATTTT
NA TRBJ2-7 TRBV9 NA CASSAGSRDTYEQYF TGTGCCAGCAGCGCAGGCAGCCGGGATACCTACGAGCAGTACTTC
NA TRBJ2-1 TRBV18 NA CASSPRRVGTGNNEQFF TGTGCCAGCTCACCACGAAGGGTCGGGACTGGAAACAATGAGCAGTTCTTC
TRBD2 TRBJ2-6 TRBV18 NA CASSPPTPGRGGSGANVLTF TGTGCCAGCTCACCCCCGACCCCGGGGCGGGGGGGCTCTGGGGCCAACGTCCTGACTTTC
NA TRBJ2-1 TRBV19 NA CASKRRGSYNEQFF TGTGCCAGTAAGAGGAGGGGATCCTACAATGAGCAGTTCTTC
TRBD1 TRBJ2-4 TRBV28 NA CASSPITKDRGNIQYF TGTGCCAGCAGCCCTATAACCAAGGACAGGGGAAACATTCAGTACTTC
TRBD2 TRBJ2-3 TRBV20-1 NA CSARAGETQYF TGCAGTGCCCGAGCGGGGGAAACGCAGTATTTT
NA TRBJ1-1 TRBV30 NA CAWSSTGRGGEAFF TGTGCCTGGAGTTCCACAGGGAGAGGCGGTGAAGCTTTCTTT